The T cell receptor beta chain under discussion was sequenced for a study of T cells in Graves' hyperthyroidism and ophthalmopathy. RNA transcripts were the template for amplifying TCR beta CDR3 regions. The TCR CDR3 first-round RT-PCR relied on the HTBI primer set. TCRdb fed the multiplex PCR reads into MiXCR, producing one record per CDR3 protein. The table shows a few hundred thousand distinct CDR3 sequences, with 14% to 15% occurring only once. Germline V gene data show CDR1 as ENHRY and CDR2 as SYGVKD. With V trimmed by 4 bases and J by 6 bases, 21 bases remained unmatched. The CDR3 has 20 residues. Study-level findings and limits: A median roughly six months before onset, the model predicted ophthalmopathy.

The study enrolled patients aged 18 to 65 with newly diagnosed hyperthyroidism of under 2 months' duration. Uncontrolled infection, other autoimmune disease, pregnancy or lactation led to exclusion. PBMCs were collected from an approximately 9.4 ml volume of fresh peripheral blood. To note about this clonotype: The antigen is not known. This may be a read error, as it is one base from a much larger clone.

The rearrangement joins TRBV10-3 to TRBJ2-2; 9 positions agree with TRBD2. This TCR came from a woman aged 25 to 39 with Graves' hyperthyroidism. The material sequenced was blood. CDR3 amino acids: CAISAGRIASGTKVPGELFF. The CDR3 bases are TGTGCCATCAGTGCGGGAAGGATTGCTAGCGGGACGAAGGTTCCCGGGGAGCTGTTTTTT.